The present TCR beta chain was sequenced within a study of Graves' ophthalmopathy and Graves' hyperthyroidism. Findings and caveats of the study: Blood also contained most of the expanded thyroid clonotypes above 0.001 frequency. Researchers report that a 13-signature model separated ophthalmopathy from stable hyperthyroidism, posting less than 90% sensitivity and 75% to 84% specificity.

The germline V gene encodes CDR1 MNHEY and CDR2 SVGAGI. The CDR3 totals 16 residues. Details on this clonotype: Its antigen is not identified. A read error may produce the germline difference seen at one junction end.

Investigators amplified TCR beta CDR3 regions from RNA transcripts. Second-round multiplex PCR followed a first-round RT-PCR using HTBI primers. TCRdb recomputed calls from the multiplex PCR reads with MiXCR, one row per CDR3 protein. The sample shows around 590,000 distinct CDR3 sequences, about 35% of them seen only once. Patients newly diagnosed with hyperthyroidism, under 2 months' duration, were aged 18 to 65, the study reports. Diagnosis relied on clinical symptoms, serum thyroxine, TRAb, thyroid ultrasound and orbital computed tomography. The genes are TRBV6-5 and TRBJ1-3, with D possibly being TRBD1 (5 bases). The origin of this receptor is an adult man with Graves' hyperthyroidism. The sequencing sample was made of peripheral blood or thyroid tissue (not recorded which). The CDR3 sequence is CACSYYQGYSGNTIYF. The CDR3, as DNA: TGTGCCTGCAGTTACTACCAGGGCTACTCTGGAAACACCATATATTTT.